This TCR beta chain was obtained from a study of radiation and T cells in renal cell carcinoma. Study-level background: Nephrectomy followed 15 Gy stereotactic body radiation by 4 weeks. Study conclusions and caveats: In blood, top tumor clones expanded by 2 weeks, shrinking by 4.

The sample's time point: baseline pretreatment blood. Described treatment: 15 Gy SBRT to primary tumor, nephrectomy 4 weeks later. The patient's renal cell carcinoma had clear cell pathology. As concerns this clone: No antigen is known for it.

V lost 5 bases to trimming and J lost 4 bases, with 14 bases between them. Germline CDR1 MGHDK, CDR2 SYGVNS. The CDR3 is made up of 15 amino acids. Sequenced by immunoSEQ multiplex PCR; TCRdb stores in-frame clones only, minus some. Of 100,000 or so clones listed, less than 90% were seen once; the top ten hold 7.5% to 8.5%. The sequencing used blood, collected from a patient whose treatment included radiotherapy and nephrectomy. The V gene is TRBV25-1, the J gene TRBJ1-4; possible D gene TRBD1, 5 bases. The sequence was obtained from a man aged 45 to 65 with renal cell carcinoma. The CDR3 sequence is CASSKGILSNEKLFF. In DNA, the CDR3 is TGTGCCAGCAGTAAGGGGATACTAAGTAATGAAAAACTGTTTTTT.